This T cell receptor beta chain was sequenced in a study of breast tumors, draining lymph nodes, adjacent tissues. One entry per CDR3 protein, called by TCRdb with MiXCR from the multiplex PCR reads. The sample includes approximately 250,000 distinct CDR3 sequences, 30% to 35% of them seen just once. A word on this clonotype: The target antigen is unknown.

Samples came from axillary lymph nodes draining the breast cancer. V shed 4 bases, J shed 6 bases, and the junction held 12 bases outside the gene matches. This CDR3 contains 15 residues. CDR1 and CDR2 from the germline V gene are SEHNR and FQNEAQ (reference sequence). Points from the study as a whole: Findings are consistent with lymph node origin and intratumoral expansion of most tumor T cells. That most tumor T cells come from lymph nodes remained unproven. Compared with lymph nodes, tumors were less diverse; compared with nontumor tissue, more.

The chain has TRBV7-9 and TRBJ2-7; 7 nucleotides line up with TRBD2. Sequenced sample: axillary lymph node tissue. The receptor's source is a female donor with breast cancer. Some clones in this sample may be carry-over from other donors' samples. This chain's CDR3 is CASSSPVASGGEQYF. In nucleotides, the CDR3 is TGTGCCAGCAGCTCTCCGGTGGCTAGCGGAGGCGAGCAGTACTTC.